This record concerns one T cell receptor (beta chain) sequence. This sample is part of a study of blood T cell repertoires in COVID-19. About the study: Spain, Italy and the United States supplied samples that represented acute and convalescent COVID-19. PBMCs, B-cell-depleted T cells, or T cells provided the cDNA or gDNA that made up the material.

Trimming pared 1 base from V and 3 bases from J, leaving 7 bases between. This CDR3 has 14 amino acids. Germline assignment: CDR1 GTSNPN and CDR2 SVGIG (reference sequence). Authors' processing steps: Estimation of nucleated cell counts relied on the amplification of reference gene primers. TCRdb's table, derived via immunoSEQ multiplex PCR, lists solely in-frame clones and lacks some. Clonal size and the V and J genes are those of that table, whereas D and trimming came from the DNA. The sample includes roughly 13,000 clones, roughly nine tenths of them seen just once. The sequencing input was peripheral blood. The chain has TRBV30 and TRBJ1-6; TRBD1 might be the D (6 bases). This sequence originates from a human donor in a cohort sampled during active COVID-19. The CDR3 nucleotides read TGTGCCTGGAGTGGGGGACACTATAATTCACCCCTCCACTTT. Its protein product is CAWSGGHYNSPLHF.